This record covers a single T cell receptor (beta chain). The antigen remains undetermined. Trimming removed 3 bases from V and 2 bases from J; junction bases left unmatched: 2. CDR3 size: 15 residues. Germline-derived CDR1 and CDR2 are SGHRS and YFSETQ. This entry belongs to a study of cytomegalovirus exposure and HLA in healthy donors. Points from the study as a whole: Most TCR sequences proved rare, with some public TCRs found in many donors. Among TCR beta chains, those listed as cytomegalovirus-associated numbered over 150.

Donors were drawn from the roughly 130-subject validation cohort, separate from the 666-subject first cohort. Method: immunoSEQ multiplex PCR; TCRdb's copy keeps in-frame clones and lacks some. The table records tens of thousands of clones, roughly 90% of them present only once. The sample comprised PBMCs. This chain joins TRBV5-1 and TRBJ2-6; 7 bases are a match to TRBD2. The sequence came from a man aged 18 to 29 in good health and CMV-seronegative. The CDR3 spells CASSSTSAGANVLTF. In nucleotides, the CDR3 is TGCGCCAGCAGCTCCACTAGCGCTGGGGCCAACGTCCTGACTTTC.